Listed below are T cell receptor beta chains from one sample, sequenced in a study of vaccination effects on CD4 cells after COVID-19. Clones were read by immunoSEQ multiplex PCR, and TCRdb kept only the in-frame ones, dropping some. The repertoire includes more than 60,000 clones, 74% of them detected once, and 2.2% sits in the top ten. These TCRs are of unknown antigen specificity. The sample in question was CD4+ T cells from PBMCs cultured without peptide, obtained after COVID-19 vaccination. These receptors were obtained from a human donor who received a COVID-19 vaccine. The conserved cysteine and the conserved F or W are not part of the CDR3 here. Size values are once, few and many counts, or a class for expanded clones, and some rows have none.

J | size | V | CDR3
TRBJ2-5 | NA | TRBV4-2 | ASSQTLAPETQY
TRBJ1-6 | few | TRBV3-1/TRBV3-2 | ASSQGTGGSNSPLH
TRBJ2-2 | NA | TRBV11-3 | ASSLGTPGTTGELF
TRBJ2-2 | NA | TRBV6-2/TRBV6-3 | ASSYGETGATGELF
TRBJ1-2 | NA | TRBV12-3/TRBV12-4 | ASSSGLRYGYT
TRBJ2-5 | NA | TRBV15 | ATSRVIARGETQY
TRBJ2-2 | NA | TRBV5-1 | ASSLPRGGSTGELF
TRBJ1-2 | NA | TRBV19 | ASSIEANRGAVSYGYT
TRBJ2-5 | NA | TRBV20-1 | SASVLGFQETQY
TRBJ1-1 | NA | TRBV18 | ASSPIRVMYTGTEAF
TRBJ1-1 | few | TRBV6-5 | ASSSDREAF
TRBJ1-6 | NA | TRBV5-3 | ARSSRRQDGGLNSPLH
TRBJ1-2 | NA | TRBV5-5 | ASSFFGGSGYT
TRBJ1-4 | NA | TRBV4-1 | ASSLAGTTNEKLF
TRBJ1-1 | NA | TRBV9 | ASSSHAGTEAF